The next 14 T cell receptor beta chains were all read from a single sample in a study of cytomegalovirus exposure and HLA in healthy donors. The table came from immunoSEQ multiplex PCR; TCRdb's copy has only in-frame clones and leaves some out. The sample consists of a few hundred thousand clones, about 90% of them appearing once. Sequencing used PBMCs. These receptors were collected from a man younger than 30 in good health and CMV-seropositive.

V is TRBV27 and J is TRBJ1-1, with D perhaps TRBD1 (5 bases). Deletions cut 4 bases from V and 0 bases from J, with 15 bases between. The CDR3 is made up of 16 amino acids. Germline-derived CDR1 and CDR2 are MNHEY and SMNVEV (reference sequence). The CDR3 is CASSSGLGELNTEAFF. The CDR3 coding sequence is TGTGCCAGCAGTTCGGGGCTCGGGGAACTGAACACTGAAGCTTTCTTT.

This chain links TRBV6-5 with TRBJ1-5; TRBD1 matches 10 bases. The CDR3 loop spans 14 amino acids. J was trimmed by 6 bases and V by 5 bases; bases with no gene match: 4. The germline gives CDR1 MNHEY, CDR2 SVGAGI. The CDR3 loop reads CASSPTGGGQPQHF. CDR3 in DNA: TGTGCCAGCAGTCCGACAGGGGGCGGTCAGCCCCAGCATTTT.

Note on this clone: One end of the junction fails to match germline, which may point to a read error. The chain uses TRBV19 and TRBJ2-7; no firm D call. Germline CDR1 and CDR2: LNHDA and SQIVND (reference sequence). The CDR3 covers 13 residues. The CDR3 here is CASSIEGSRRKNF. The CDR3 DNA sequence: TGTGCCAGTAGTATAGAAGGGTCTCGTCGTAAGAACTTC.

The V and J genes are TRBV25-1 and TRBJ2-1; possibly TRBD2 for D (5 bases). Germline loops: CDR1 MGHDK, CDR2 SYGVNS. V was trimmed by 6 bases and J by 3 bases, leaving 9 bases between them. The CDR3 runs to 13 residues. The CDR3 nucleotides are TGTGCCAGCAGAAAAGGACTCTACAATGAGCAGTTCTTC. Residues: CASRKGLYNEQFF.

CDR3 in amino acids: CASRQGIGNTIYF. The CDR3 DNA is TGTGCCAGCCGGCAGGGGATCGGTAACACCATATATTTT. The V and J genes are TRBV18 and TRBJ1-3, with D possibly TRBD1 on 6 matching bases. V was cut by 8 bases and J by 7 bases, with 15 bases left in between. CDR1 and CDR2 from the germline V gene are KGHSH and LQKENI. The CDR3 is 13 residues long. The variable domain in full, with the rest retrieved from reference TRBV18 and TRBJ1-3, is NAGVMQNPRHLVRRRGQEARLRCSPMKGHSHVYWYRQLPEEGLKFMVYLQKENIIDESGMPKERFSAEFPKEGPSILRIQQVVRGDSAAYFCASRQGIGNTIYFGEGSWLTVV.

CDR3 bases: TGTGCCTGGGACAGGGCCCGTGGTAGGACAGATACGCAGTATTTT. Encoded protein: CAWDRARGRTDTQYF. This sequence joins TRBV30 and TRBJ2-3; 7 bases map to TRBD1. Germline V CDR1 and CDR2: GTSNPN, SVGIG (reference sequence). The CDR3 is 15 amino acids. Trimming cost V 5 bases and J 3 bases; bases outside gene matches: 11. The full variable domain, with the rest looked up from reference TRBV30 and TRBJ2-3, is SQTIHQWPATLVQPVGSPLSLECTVEGTSNPNLYWYRQAAGRGLQLLFYSVGIGQISSEVPQNLSASRPQDRQFILSSKKLLLSDSGFYLCAWDRARGRTDTQYFGPGTRLTVL.

The CDR3 DNA reads TGTGCCAGCTCAAACCCGGGCTCCTACGAGCAGTACTTC. Protein: CASSNPGSYEQYF. This chain links TRBV18 with TRBJ2-7; no clear D. Germline V gene data show CDR1 as KGHSH and CDR2 as LQKENI. Trimming cost V 5 bases and J 0 bases, with 8 bases left between them. This CDR3 has 13 amino acids.

This rearrangement joins TRBV25-1 to TRBJ1-4; D is unclear. Deletions cut 5 bases from V and 4 bases from J, with 11 bases between. Germline V gene sequence: CDR1 MGHDK, CDR2 SYGVNS. The CDR3 covers 14 residues. CDR3 protein: CASSISGINEKLFF. CDR3 bases: TGTGCCAGCAGTATTTCTGGAATTAATGAAAAACTGTTTTTT.

The V gene is TRBV10-3, the J gene TRBJ2-7; 12 nucleotides match TRBD2. Germline trimming cut 3 bases from V and 2 bases from J; bases unmatched to any gene: 8. The germline gives CDR1 ENHRY, CDR2 SYGVKD. There are 17 residues in the CDR3. This chain's CDR3 is CAISDTNLAGGPYEQYF. CDR3 sequence (DNA): TGTGCCATCAGTGACACGAACCTAGCGGGAGGGCCCTACGAGCAGTACTTC.

V and J are TRBV9 and TRBJ2-1, with 7 bases identical to TRBD2. The CDR3 sequence is 15 residues long. V lost 2 bases to trimming and J lost 0 bases; unmatched junction nucleotides: 2. Germline lookup yields CDR1 SGDLS and CDR2 YYNGEE. The CDR3 sequence is CASSVGGNSYNEQFF. The CDR3 DNA sequence: TGTGCCAGCAGCGTGGGGGGGAACTCCTACAATGAGCAGTTCTTC. The variable domain in full, with the rest retrieved from reference TRBV9 and TRBJ2-1, is DSGVTQTPKHLITATGQRVTLRCSPRSGDLSVYWYQQSLDQGLQFLIQYYNGEERAKGNILERFSAQQFPDLHSELNLSSLELGDSALYFCASSVGGNSYNEQFFGPGTRLTVL.

The chain carries TRBV7-9 and TRBJ2-7; unclear D gene. The germline gives CDR1 SEHNR, CDR2 FQNEAQ (reference sequence). This CDR3 region has 11 residues. V was clipped by 5 bases and J by 4 bases, with 6 bases between them. The CDR3 here is CASSGIYEQYF. CDR3 bases: TGTGCCAGCAGCGGGATATACGAGCAGTACTTC.

The chain is built from TRBV28 and TRBJ1-5, with D unresolved. The CDR3 runs 12 residues. Germline CDR1 reads MDHEN; CDR2 reads SYDVKM. V was trimmed by 5 bases and J by 6 bases, leaving 8 bases between them. CDR3 residues: CASSNVGQPQHF. CDR3 bases: TGTGCCAGCAGTAACGTTGGTCAGCCCCAGCATTTT.

The chain is built from TRBV7-2 and TRBJ2-7, with D perhaps TRBD2 (5 bases). CDR1 is SGHTA and CDR2 is FQGNSA in the germline V gene. The CDR3 spans 14 residues. Trimming left V 5 bases short and J 5 bases short, with 16 bases between. The CDR3 DNA sequence: TGTGCCAGCAGCCCGAGCGGTCTTCCCCACGAGCAGTACTTC. This encodes CASSPSGLPHEQYF.

This chain joins TRBV28 and TRBJ1-1; D may be TRBD1 (6 bases). V was trimmed by 2 bases and J by 4 bases, leaving 14 bases between them. There are 15 residues in the CDR3. Per the germline V gene, CDR1 is MDHEN and CDR2 is SYDVKM. CDR3 in DNA: TGTGCCAGCAGTTTAAGGCCAGGGGCAGGCACTGAAGCTTTCTTT. Amino acid sequence: CASSLRPGAGTEAFF.